The clone carrying this T cell receptor (beta chain) was recorded a few times. Its matching antigen is unknown. The record originates from a study of beta chain features in type 1 diabetes. About the study: Examination covered around 100 million sorted cells spanning all samples.

TCRB transcripts that were expressed got sequenced, as all of the isolated RNA had been reverse transcribed. The protocol was immunoSEQ multiplex PCR, while the TCRdb copy is restricted to in-frame clones and leaves out a portion. Among 900,000 or so clones listed, 15% to 20% were seen once. Study-wide findings and caveats: Comparison showed that naive, central memory and Treg TCRB repertoires appeared more similar among patients than among healthy donors.

V gave up 3 bases and J gave up 7 bases, with 13 bases separating them. The CDR3 contains 14 residues. Germline V gives CDR1 LNHDA, CDR2 SQIVND (reference sequence). The chain carries TRBV19 and TRBJ2-4, with a weak D call TRBD1 (5 bases). The receptor was isolated from a young woman in good health. What was sequenced was naive CD4+ T cells from blood. CDR3 amino acids: CASSIDLGVNIQYF. The CDR3 DNA reads as TGTGCCAGTAGTATCGATCTAGGGGTCAACATTCAGTACTTC.